This passage covers 30 T cell receptor beta chains from one sample sequenced in a study of control samples from healthy donors and cancer patients. Clones were sequenced by immunoSEQ multiplex PCR, and TCRdb holds only the in-frame ones, with some missing. The sample records some 150,000 clones, around 86% being singletons. The sample consisted of blood. The receptors originated from a man in his thirties or forties in good health.

The rearrangement joins TRBV27 to TRBJ2-1, with D maybe TRBD2 (7 bases). The CDR3 loop spans 14 amino acids. V lost 3 bases and J lost 7, with 13 bases in between. Germline CDR1 reads MNHEY; CDR2 reads SMNVEV (reference sequence). CDR3 DNA sequence: TGTGCCAGCAGTTTGGAGGGGGGGGGTAATGAGCAGTTCTTC. It yields the protein CASSLEGGGNEQFF.

The rearrangement links TRBV7-2 to TRBJ2-7, with 10 bases fitting TRBD2. This CDR3 contains 14 residues. CDR1 is SGHTA, CDR2 FQGNSA, per germline. The trim removed 1 base at V and 9 bases at J, leaving 6 bases unmatched. The CDR3 DNA sequence: TGTGCCAGCAGCTTAGGTAGCGGGGGGTTCGGGCAGTACTTC. Amino acids: CASSLGSGGFGQYF.

This chain links TRBV28 with TRBJ1-6; D not resolved. Germline V CDR1 and CDR2: MDHEN, SYDVKM. Trimming pared 4 bases from V and 6 bases from J, leaving 10 bases between. CDR3 size: 14 residues. CDR3 loop: CASSYGGTNSPLHF. The CDR3 DNA is TGTGCCAGCAGTTACGGCGGAACTAATTCACCCCTCCACTTT.

The J gene is TRBJ2-7, the V gene TRBV4-1; TRBD2 matches at 10 bases. The CDR3 length is 18 residues. CDR1 MGHRA and CDR2 YSYEKL come from the germline V gene. V lost 4 bases and J lost 3; bases outside the gene matches: 15. This CDR3 reads CASSRDASGGMLNYEQYF. CDR3 bases: TGCGCCAGCAGCCGCGATGCTAGCGGGGGAATGTTGAACTACGAGCAGTACTTC.

The chain carries TRBV6-5 and TRBJ1-4; D possibly corresponds to TRBD1 (5 bases). Trimming took 7 bases from V and 3 from J, leaving 12 bases between them. CDR3 length: 14 amino acids. Germline lookup yields CDR1 MNHEY and CDR2 SVGAGI. CDR3 residues: CASINGAANEKLFF. The CDR3 DNA reads as TGTGCCAGCATTAACGGGGCGGCTAATGAAAAACTGTTTTTT.

This sequence joins TRBV18 and TRBJ1-4; D is uncertain. Trimming took 4 bases from V and 8 from J, leaving 14 bases between them. The V gene's germline CDR1 is KGHSH and CDR2 LQKENI. The CDR3 covers 14 residues. CDR3 sequence: CASSRVQLEEKLFF. CDR3 bases: TGTGCCAGCTCACGAGTCCAGTTGGAGGAAAAACTGTTTTTT.

The rearrangement uses TRBV3-1 (or the pseudogene TRBV3-2) and TRBJ1-1, with a possible D match to TRBD1 (5 bases). Germline assignment: CDR1 LGHDT and CDR2 YNNKEL (reference sequence). The CDR3 length is 16 residues. The V and J ends lost 0 bases and 2 bases respectively, with 13 bases between them. CDR3 DNA sequence: TGTGCCAGCAGCCAAGAAAGGATGAGGGGTAACACTGAAGCTTTCTTT. Amino acid sequence: CASSQERMRGNTEAFF.

This chain uses TRBV5-8 with TRBJ2-5, with a weak D call TRBD2 (6 bases). This CDR3 contains 17 residues. Between the trimmed V and J ends, which lost 0 bases and 2 bases, there was a span of 17 bases. Germline-derived CDR1 and CDR2 are SGHTS and YDEGEE. CDR3 bases: TGTGCCAGCAGCTTGGGACCCTCCGGGACTTCTCAAGAGACCCAGTACTTC. Amino acid sequence: CASSLGPSGTSQETQYF.

The chain recombines TRBV6-5 with TRBJ1-5; the D is unclear. The germline V gene has CDR1 MNHEY and CDR2 SVGAGI. Trimming shortened V by 9 bases and J by 6 bases, and 6 bases separated the two germline ends. This CDR3 has 10 residues. The CDR3 DNA is TGTGCCAGTGGTAGTCAGCCCCAGCATTTT. Amino acids: CASGSQPQHF.

This clone was counted a few times. V is TRBV18 and J is TRBJ2-5, with 7 bases matching TRBD2. Trimming at V came to 1 base and at J to 5 bases, leaving 7 bases not matched to a gene. The CDR3 is made up of 15 amino acids. The germline V gene has CDR1 KGHSH and CDR2 LQKENI. CDR3 loop: CASSPLAGTSETQYF. The CDR3 region has the DNA TGTGCCAGCTCACCACTAGCGGGTACGTCCGAGACCCAGTACTTC.

Here the CDR3 DNA reads TGTGCCTGGAGCCGGTTTGTGAAGGTCTATGGCTACACCTTC. It is translated as CAWSRFVKVYGYTF. J is TRBJ1-2 and V is TRBV30; D unclear. This CDR3 has 14 amino acids. The V gene's germline CDR1 is GTSNPN and CDR2 SVGIG (reference sequence). Trimming left V 3 bases short and J 4 bases short, with 15 bases between.

V gene TRBV6-6 combines with J gene TRBJ1-6; 7 nucleotides line up with TRBD1. The germline gives CDR1 MNHNY, CDR2 SVGAGI (reference sequence). The J segment lost 5 bases and the V segment lost 6 bases, leaving 4 bases of the junction unmatched. The CDR3 contains 14 residues. This CDR3 reads CASSAGTDNSPLHF. In DNA form, the CDR3 reads TGTGCCAGCAGCGCCGGGACAGATAATTCACCCCTCCACTTT.

The CDR3 coding sequence is TGTGCCAGCAGCCCACGGCCCGCTAGCGGGGGACGCCAAGAGACCCAGTACTTC. This encodes CASSPRPASGGRQETQYF. The V gene is TRBV3-1 (or the pseudogene TRBV3-2), the J gene TRBJ2-5; 10 nucleotides line up with TRBD2. Per the germline V gene, CDR1 is LGHDT and CDR2 is YNNKEL (reference sequence). The CDR3 covers 18 residues. Trimming at V came to 4 bases and at J to 1 base, leaving 12 bases not matched to a gene.

This clone was detected only once. V is TRBV30 and J is TRBJ2-5, with 11 bases identical to TRBD2. The length of the CDR3 is 15 residues. Germline values: CDR1 GTSNPN, CDR2 SVGIG (reference sequence). After removal of 0 bases from V and 5 bases from J, the junction contained 5 bases not matched to a gene. The CDR3: CAWSVETSGKETQYF. The CDR3 region has the DNA TGTGCCTGGAGTGTAGAGACTAGCGGGAAGGAGACCCAGTACTTC.

This rearrangement joins TRBV7-2 to TRBJ2-3, with D unresolved. V lost 2 bases, J lost 2 bases, and 2 bases lay in between. CDR1 is SGHTA, CDR2 FQGNSA, per germline. This CDR3 comprises 12 residues. The CDR3 reads CASSLPTDTQYF. In DNA form, the CDR3 reads TGTGCCAGCAGCTTACCCACAGATACGCAGTATTTT. Using reference TRBV7-2 and TRBJ2-3 for the parts outside the CDR3, the full variable domain is GAGVSQSPSNKVTEKGKDVELRCDPISGHTALYWYRQSLGQGLEFLIYFQGNSAPDKSGLPSDRFSAERTGGSVSTLTIQRTQQEDSAVYLCASSLPTDTQYFGPGTRLTVL.

This clone appeared once. The V gene is TRBV7-3, the J gene TRBJ2-4; 14 positions match TRBD2. The J segment lost 0 bases and the V segment lost 5 bases, leaving 9 bases of the junction unmatched. The CDR3 is made up of 19 amino acids. Germline CDR1 and CDR2: SGHTA and FQGTGA. The CDR3 sequence is CASSRGLAGGSLAKNIQYF. As DNA, the CDR3 is TGTGCCAGCAGCCGAGGACTAGCGGGGGGATCTTTAGCCAAAAACATTCAGTACTTC. Full variable domain (remainder filled in from reference TRBV7-3 and TRBJ2-4): GAGVSQTPSNKVTEKGKYVELRCDPISGHTALYWYRQSLGQGPEFLIYFQGTGAADDSGLPNDRFFAVRPEGSVSTLKIQRTERGDSAVYLCASSRGLAGGSLAKNIQYFGAGTRLSVL.

The chain carries TRBV19 and TRBJ1-1; no definite D call. Trimming removed 4 bases at V and 4 bases at J, with 13 bases between. Germline assignment: CDR1 LNHDA and CDR2 SQIVND (reference sequence). This CDR3 is 14 amino acids long. CDR3 nucleotide sequence: TGTGCCAGTAGTACAAGCCACTCGGGCACTGAAGCTTTCTTT. It translates to CASSTSHSGTEAFF.

The CDR3: CASSRTSRNRGDNEQFF. The CDR3 bases are TGTGCCAGTAGCAGGACTAGTCGCAATCGTGGGGACAATGAGCAGTTCTTC. V and J are TRBV19 and TRBJ2-1; 7 bases are a match to TRBD2. The germline CDR1 and CDR2 sequences are LNHDA and SQIVND (reference sequence). The CDR3 is made up of 17 amino acids. After removal of 6 bases from V and 5 bases from J, the junction contained 16 bases not matched to a gene.

The chain joins TRBV6-5 to TRBJ2-7, with D perhaps given as TRBD1 or TRBD2 (5 bases each). There are 14 residues in the CDR3. The V gene lost 10 bases and the J gene lost 2 bases, with 18 bases spanning the gap. Germline lookup yields CDR1 MNHEY and CDR2 SVGAGI. The CDR3 sequence: CATLRDGETYEQYF. CDR3 bases: TGTGCCACCTTAAGGGACGGAGAGACCTACGAGCAGTACTTC.

This chain uses TRBV23-1 with TRBJ1-2; 7 bases match TRBD1. TRBV23-1 is flagged as an ORF with uncertain function. The V gene end was trimmed by 6 bases and the J gene end by 3 bases; junction bases not matched to a gene: 7. The CDR3 consists of 14 residues. CDR3 residues: CASSSFQGDYGYTF. In DNA, the CDR3 is TGCGCCAGCAGCTCCTTCCAGGGGGACTATGGCTACACCTTC.

V gene TRBV19 combines with J gene TRBJ1-6; D gene ambiguous. The CDR3 consists of 14 residues. Germline V gene lookup returns CDR1 LNHDA and CDR2 SQIVND (reference sequence). V lost 9 bases, J lost 2 bases, and 11 bases lay in between. CDR3 region: CASTDLAYNSPLHF. CDR3 in DNA: TGTGCCAGCACCGATTTAGCCTATAATTCACCCCTCCACTTT.

V and J are TRBV10-3 and TRBJ1-1, with D hard to call. In germline, CDR1 is ENHRY, CDR2 SYGVKD. V gave up 2 bases and J gave up 1 base, with 11 bases separating them. CDR3 size: 15 residues. The CDR3 reads CAISETGRGNTEAFF. CDR3 DNA: TGTGCCATCAGTGAGACCGGACGGGGGAACACTGAAGCTTTCTTT.

V usage is TRBV9 and J usage is TRBJ2-7; maybe TRBD2 (6 bases). The germline CDR1 and CDR2 sequences are SGDLS and YYNGEE. Trimming took 4 bases from V and 2 from J, leaving 13 bases between them. CDR3 length equals 14 residues. The CDR3 region has the DNA TGTGCCAGCAGCCCCGGCGCGGGAACCTACGAGCAGTACTTC. This translates into CASSPGAGTYEQYF.

In DNA, the CDR3 is TGCGCCAGCAGCTTGGCATCTAGCGGGATCAATGAGCAGTTCTTC. Translating gives CASSLASSGINEQFF. The chain carries TRBV5-1 and TRBJ2-1, with 9 bases matching TRBD2. The J segment lost 6 bases and the V segment lost 0 bases, leaving 4 bases of the junction unmatched. Germline V gene lookup returns CDR1 SGHRS and CDR2 YFSETQ. This CDR3 has 15 residues.

This clone was detected only once. The rearrangement links TRBV12-3 or TRBV12-4 to TRBJ1-1, with D uncertain. The CDR3 loop spans 13 amino acids. Trimming stripped 1 base from V and 0 bases from J, with 3 bases between. The CDR3: CASSLVLNTEAFF. In nucleotides, the CDR3 is TGTGCCAGCAGTTTAGTACTGAACACTGAAGCTTTCTTT.

This chain connects TRBV7-2 to TRBJ1-1; no firm D call. This CDR3 has 14 residues. In germline, CDR1 is SGHTA, CDR2 FQGNSA. V was pared by 2 bases and J by 3 bases, with 10 bases between. The CDR3 coding sequence is TGTGCCAGCAGCTTATCGGGGAGGGACACTGAAGCTTTCTTT. This translates into CASSLSGRDTEAFF.

This chain uses TRBV24-1 with TRBJ2-7, with TRBD1 identical over 9 bases. The V and J ends lost 2 bases and 2 bases, in that order; junction bases with no gene match: 3. The CDR3 extends over 15 amino acids. Germline lookup yields CDR1 KGHDR and CDR2 SFDVKD. CDR3 in DNA: TGTGCCACCAGTGATTGGACAGGGGCAACCTACGAGCAGTACTTC. Amino acids: CATSDWTGATYEQYF.

V is TRBV2 and J is TRBJ1-5, with no clear D. There are 16 residues in the CDR3. V lost 5 bases to trimming and J lost 3 bases, with 17 bases between them. CDR1 is SNHLY and CDR2 is FYNNEI in the germline V gene. The CDR3 is CASSPSATLPNQPQHF. DNA for the CDR3: TGTGCCAGCAGTCCGTCCGCGACTTTACCCAATCAGCCCCAGCATTTT.

This clone was counted once. The chain uses TRBV11-2 and TRBJ1-4; 11 nucleotides align to TRBD1. The germline V gene encodes CDR1 SGHAT and CDR2 FQNNGV. Trimming at V came to 9 bases and at J to 4 bases, leaving 4 bases not matched to a gene. The CDR3 length is 14 residues. The CDR3 here is CASWTGGGNEKLFF. Written as DNA, the CDR3 is TGTGCCAGTTGGACAGGGGGCGGTAATGAAAAACTGTTTTTT.

The chain employs TRBV13 and TRBJ1-1; 7 bases match TRBD1. The CDR3 is made up of 14 amino acids. Germline CDR1 is PRHDT and CDR2 is FYEKMQ (reference sequence). The V and J ends lost 5 bases and 2 bases, in that order; junction bases with no gene match: 5. Here the CDR3 reads CASSKGQRNTEAFF. The DNA for the CDR3 is TGTGCCAGCAGCAAGGGACAGCGAAACACTGAAGCTTTCTTT.